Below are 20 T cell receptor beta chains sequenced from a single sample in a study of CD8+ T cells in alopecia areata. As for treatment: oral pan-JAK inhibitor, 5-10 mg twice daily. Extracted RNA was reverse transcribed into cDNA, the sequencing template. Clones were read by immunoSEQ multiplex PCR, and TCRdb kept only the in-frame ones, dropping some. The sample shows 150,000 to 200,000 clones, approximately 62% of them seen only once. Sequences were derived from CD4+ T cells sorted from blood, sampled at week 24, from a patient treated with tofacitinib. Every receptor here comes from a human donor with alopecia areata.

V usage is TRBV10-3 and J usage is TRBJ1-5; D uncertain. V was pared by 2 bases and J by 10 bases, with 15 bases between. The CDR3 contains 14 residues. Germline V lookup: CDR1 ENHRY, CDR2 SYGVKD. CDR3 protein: CAISEGARRIPQHF. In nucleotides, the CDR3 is TGTGCCATCAGTGAGGGAGCACGGCGGATACCCCAGCATTTT.

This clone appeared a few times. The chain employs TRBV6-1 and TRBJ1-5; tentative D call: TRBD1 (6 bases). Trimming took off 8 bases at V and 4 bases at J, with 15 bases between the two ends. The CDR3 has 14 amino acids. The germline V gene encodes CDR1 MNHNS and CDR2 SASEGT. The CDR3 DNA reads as TGTGCCAGCCAAGAACAGGGTGGTAATCAGCCCCAGCATTTT. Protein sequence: CASQEQGGNQPQHF.

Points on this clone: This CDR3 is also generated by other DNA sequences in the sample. The CDR3 spells CASSVFSGDTQYF. Written as DNA, the CDR3 is TGTGCCAGCAGCGTATTCTCCGGGGATACGCAGTATTTT. The chain links TRBV9 to TRBJ2-3, with no clear D. This CDR3 has 13 residues. The V end lost 1 base, the J end lost 6 bases, and 9 bases lay between the germline ends. Per the germline V gene, CDR1 is SGDLS and CDR2 is YYNGEE.

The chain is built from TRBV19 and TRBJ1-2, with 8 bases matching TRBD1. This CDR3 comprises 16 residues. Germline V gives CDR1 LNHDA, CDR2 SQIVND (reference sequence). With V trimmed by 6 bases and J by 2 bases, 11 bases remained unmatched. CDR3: CASSHRVQGANYGYTF. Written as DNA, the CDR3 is TGTGCCAGTAGCCACCGGGTGCAGGGGGCCAACTATGGCTACACCTTC.

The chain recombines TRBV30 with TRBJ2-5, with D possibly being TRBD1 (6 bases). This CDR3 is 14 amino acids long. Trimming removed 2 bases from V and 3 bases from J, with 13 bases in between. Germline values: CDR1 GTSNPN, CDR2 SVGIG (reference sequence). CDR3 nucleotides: TGTGCCTGGAGTTTCAGGGGCGTCGAAGAGACCCAGTACTTC. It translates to CAWSFRGVEETQYF.

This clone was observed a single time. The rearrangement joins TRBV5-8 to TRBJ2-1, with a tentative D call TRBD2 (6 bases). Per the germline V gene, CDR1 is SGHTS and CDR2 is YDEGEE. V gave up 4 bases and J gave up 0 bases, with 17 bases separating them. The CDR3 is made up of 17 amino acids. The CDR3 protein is CASSPPWGVVSYNEQFF. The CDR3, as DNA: TGTGCCAGCAGCCCGCCGTGGGGGGTCGTCTCCTACAATGAGCAGTTCTTC.

CDR3 amino acids: CASSLGLAVVGDTQYF. The CDR3, as DNA: TGTGCCAGCAGCTTAGGTCTAGCAGTAGTTGGAGATACGCAGTATTTT. The J gene is TRBJ2-3, the V gene TRBV7-2; a weak D match, TRBD2 (5 bases). This CDR3 comprises 16 residues. V lost 1 base and J lost 5, with 16 bases in between. CDR1 SGHTA and CDR2 FQGNSA come from the germline V gene.

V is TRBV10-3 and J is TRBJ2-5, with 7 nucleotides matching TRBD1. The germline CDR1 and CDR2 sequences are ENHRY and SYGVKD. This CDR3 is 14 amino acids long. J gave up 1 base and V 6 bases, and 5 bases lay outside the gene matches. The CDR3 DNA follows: TGTGCCATCAGGGCCTCAGGGGGCCAAGAGACCCAGTACTTC. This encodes CAIRASGGQETQYF.

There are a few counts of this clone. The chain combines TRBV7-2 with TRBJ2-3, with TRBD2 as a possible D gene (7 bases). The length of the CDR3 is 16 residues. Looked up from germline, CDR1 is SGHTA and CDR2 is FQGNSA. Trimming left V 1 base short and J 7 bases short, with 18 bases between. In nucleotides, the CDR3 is TGTGCCAGCAGCTTAGTACGGGGGGCCGATATGAATACGCAGTATTTT. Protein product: CASSLVRGADMNTQYF. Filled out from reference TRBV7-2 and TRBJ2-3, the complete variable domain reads GAGVSQSPSNKVTEKGKDVELRCDPISGHTALYWYRQSLGQGLEFLIYFQGNSAPDKSGLPSDRFSAERTGGSVSTLTIQRTQQEDSAVYLCASSLVRGADMNTQYFGPGTRLTVL.

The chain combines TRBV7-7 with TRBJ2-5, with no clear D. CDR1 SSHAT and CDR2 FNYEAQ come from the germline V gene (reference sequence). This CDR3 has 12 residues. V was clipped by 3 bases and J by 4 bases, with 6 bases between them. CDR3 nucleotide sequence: TGTGCCAGCAGCTTTTTTGGAGAGACCCAGTACTTC. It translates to CASSFFGETQYF.

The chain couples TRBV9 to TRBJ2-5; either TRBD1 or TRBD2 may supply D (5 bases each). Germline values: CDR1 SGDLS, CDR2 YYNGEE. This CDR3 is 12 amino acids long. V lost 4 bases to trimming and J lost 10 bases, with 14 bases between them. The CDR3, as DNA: TGTGCCAGCAGCCCGCAGGTTGGGGGCCAGTACTTC. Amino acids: CASSPQVGGQYF.

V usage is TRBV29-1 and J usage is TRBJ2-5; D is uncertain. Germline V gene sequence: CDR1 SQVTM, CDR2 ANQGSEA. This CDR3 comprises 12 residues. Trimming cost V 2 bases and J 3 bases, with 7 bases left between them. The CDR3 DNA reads TGCAGCGTTGAACAGGAAAAAGAGACCCAGTACTTC. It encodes CSVEQEKETQYF.

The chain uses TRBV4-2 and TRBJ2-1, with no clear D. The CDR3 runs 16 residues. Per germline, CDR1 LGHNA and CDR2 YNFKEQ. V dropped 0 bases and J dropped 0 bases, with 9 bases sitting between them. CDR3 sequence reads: CASSQDVTSSYNEQFF. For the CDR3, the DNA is TGTGCCAGCAGCCAAGATGTTACCAGCTCCTACAATGAGCAGTTCTTC.

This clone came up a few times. CDR3 bases: TGCAGCGTTGGATCTAGCGGGAAAACAACCTACGAGCAGTACTTC. It yields the protein CSVGSSGKTTYEQYF. The chain employs TRBV29-1 and TRBJ2-7; 9 bases match TRBD2. CDR1 is SQVTM and CDR2 is ANQGSEA in the germline V gene. J was trimmed by 2 bases and V by 4 bases; bases with no gene match: 9. The CDR3 is 15 residues long.

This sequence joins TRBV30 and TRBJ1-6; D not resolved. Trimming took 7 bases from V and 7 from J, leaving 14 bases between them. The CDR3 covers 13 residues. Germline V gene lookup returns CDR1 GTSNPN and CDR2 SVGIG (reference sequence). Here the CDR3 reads CASTRGPNSPLHF. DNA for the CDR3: TGTGCCTCTACTCGAGGTCCAAATTCACCCCTCCACTTT.

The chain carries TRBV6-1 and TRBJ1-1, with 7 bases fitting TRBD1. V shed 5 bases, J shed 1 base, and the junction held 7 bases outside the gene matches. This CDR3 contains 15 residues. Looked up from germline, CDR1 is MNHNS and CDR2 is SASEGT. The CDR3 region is CASSIKTGPNTEAFF. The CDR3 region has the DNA TGTGCCAGCAGTATTAAGACAGGGCCGAACACTGAAGCTTTCTTT.

CDR3 sequence: CAWARRGGNQPQHF. The CDR3 DNA reads TGTGCCTGGGCCCGACGGGGTGGCAATCAGCCCCAGCATTTT. V is TRBV30 and J is TRBJ1-5; D ambiguous. CDR3 length: 14 residues. The germline V and J ends were trimmed by 5 bases and 2 bases, with 13 bases remaining between them. Germline CDR1 GTSNPN, CDR2 SVGIG (reference sequence).

CDR3 residues: CAIREERGSTDTQYF. The CDR3 DNA follows: TGTGCCATCCGCGAGGAGCGGGGGAGCACAGATACGCAGTATTTT. V is TRBV10-3 and J is TRBJ2-3; 8 nucleotides agree with TRBD2. The CDR3 covers 15 residues. CDR1 is ENHRY and CDR2 is SYGVKD in the germline V gene. Germline trimming cut 8 bases from V and 0 bases from J; bases unmatched to any gene: 7.

CDR3: CASRTGNTGELFF. The DNA of the CDR3 is TGCGCCAGCAGGACAGGGAACACCGGGGAGCTGTTTTTT. The rearrangement links TRBV5-1 to TRBJ2-2, with D perhaps TRBD1 (6 bases). The CDR3 length is 13 residues. CDR1 and CDR2 from the germline V gene are SGHRS and YFSETQ. V lost 5 bases, J lost 1 base, and 6 bases lay in between.

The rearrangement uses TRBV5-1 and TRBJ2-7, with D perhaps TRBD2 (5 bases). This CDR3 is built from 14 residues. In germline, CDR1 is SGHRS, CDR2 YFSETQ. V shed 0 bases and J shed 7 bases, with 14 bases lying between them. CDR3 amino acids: CASSLAAPRREQYF. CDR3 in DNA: TGCGCCAGCAGCTTGGCGGCCCCAAGGAGGGAGCAGTACTTC.